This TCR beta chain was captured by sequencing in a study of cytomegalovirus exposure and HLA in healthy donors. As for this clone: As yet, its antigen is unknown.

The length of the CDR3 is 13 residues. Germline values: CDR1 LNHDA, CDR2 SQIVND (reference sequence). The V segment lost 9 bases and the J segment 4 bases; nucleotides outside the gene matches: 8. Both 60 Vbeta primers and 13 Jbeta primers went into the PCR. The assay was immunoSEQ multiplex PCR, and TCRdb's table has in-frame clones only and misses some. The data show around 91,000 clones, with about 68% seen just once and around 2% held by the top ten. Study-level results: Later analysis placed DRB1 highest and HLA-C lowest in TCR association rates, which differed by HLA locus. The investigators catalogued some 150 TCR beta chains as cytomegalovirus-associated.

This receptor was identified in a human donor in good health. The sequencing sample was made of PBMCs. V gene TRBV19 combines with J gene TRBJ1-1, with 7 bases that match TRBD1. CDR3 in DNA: TGTGCCAGCGAGGGGGCTGGTGTCACTGAAGCTTTCTTT. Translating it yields CASEGAGVTEAFF.